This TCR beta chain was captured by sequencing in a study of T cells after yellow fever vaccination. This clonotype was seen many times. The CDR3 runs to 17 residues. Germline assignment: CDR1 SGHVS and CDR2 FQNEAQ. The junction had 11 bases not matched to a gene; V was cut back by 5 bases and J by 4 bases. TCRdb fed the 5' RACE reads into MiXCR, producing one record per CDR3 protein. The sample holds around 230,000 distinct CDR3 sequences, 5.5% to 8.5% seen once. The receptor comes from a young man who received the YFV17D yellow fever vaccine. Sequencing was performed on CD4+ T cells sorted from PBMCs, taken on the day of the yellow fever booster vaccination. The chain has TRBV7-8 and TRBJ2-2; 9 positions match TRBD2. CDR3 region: CASSRAAGGPVTGELFF. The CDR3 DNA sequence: TGTGCCAGCAGCCGAGCGGCGGGAGGGCCGGTCACCGGGGAGCTGTTTTTT.